The TCR beta chain described here comes from a study of T cells after yellow fever vaccination (dated by TCRdb to about 2019). Looking at the study overall: Libraries from fractions with low cell numbers were prepared with the SMART-Seq v4 Ultra Low Input RNA kit. Bulk TCR alpha and beta repertoires were sequenced longitudinally to track T-cell clones before and after primary and booster YFV17D yellow fever vaccination. Two healthy male donors made up the cohort, one aged 18 to 29 years and the other aged 30 to 40 years. Bulk PBMC replicates and cell subsets were isolated from blood drawn at multiple timepoints before and after both primary and secondary immunization. Results the study describes overall, beyond this receptor: A small share of clonotypes was detected in both CD4 and CD8 compartments, with the overlap likely arising from convergent recombination. FACS-sorted repertoires could contain abundant contaminating clonotypes from the bulk population, so computational filtering was required. After the booster, most clones that had expanded after primary vaccination were detected again (around 96% of CD4 and more than 80% of CD8), suggesting broad maintenance of memory. Compared with the primary T-cell response, the secondary T-cell response was faster but weaker, reaching its peak on day 5 rather than on day 15. The study included only two donors, which limits how far the findings can be generalized.

TCR cDNA was made using 5'RACE template switching, a step that added a universal primer site and unique molecular identifiers. cDNA synthesis was primed from both the TCR alpha and TCR beta constant segments. Library amplification used two PCR steps, and the second PCR step added sample barcodes and sequencing adapters. Libraries were sequenced on Illumina HiSeq 2500 (2x100 bp) or NovaSeq (2x150 bp). The source study handled its data this way. MIGEC was used to demultiplex reads and collapse the reads into UMI consensus sequences, and MiXCR was used for V(D)J alignment. Using edgeR on replicate PBMC samples, clonotypes were called vaccine-responding if FDR was below 0.01 and the log2 fold change was above 5 up to day 15. Bulk clonotypes were assigned CD4 or CD8 identity according to which sequenced CD4 or CD8 repertoire held them at higher abundance. The raw public reads went through TCRdb reprocessing: fastp at Q25, MiXCR clone calling, in-frame beta chains kept. Rows are unified per CDR3 protein, each entry keeping the most common DNA and genes. The V and J calls and clone size come from TCRdb's table, not from the authors' own analysis. In this sample the table shows 450,000 to 600,000 distinct CDR3 sequences, about 17% of which occur a single time. Roughly 17% of the sample rests with the top ten.

The CDR1 and CDR2 encoded by the germline V gene are KGHSH and LQKENI. V is reduced by 1 base and J by 2 bases, leaving a spacing of 23 bases between them. From the cysteine up to the phenylalanine, the CDR3 has a length of 19 residues. Only the CDR3 portion is preserved as DNA: 57 bases, with reading frame beginning at the first base. In the paper's terms, the treatment or condition label means: live attenuated yellow fever vaccine strain. At every blood-draw timepoint, two biological replicates of bulk PBMCs were collected. PBMCs were isolated from peripheral blood using a standard Ficoll-Paque protocol. TriZol was used to extract RNA from bulk PBMCs, CD4 and CD8 fractions, and dextramer-positive and dextramer-negative fractions. Regarding this clonotype: Its antigen is not yet known. Nothing much larger sits one base from this clone, and base qualities are not available.

The TCR sequence derives from a man between 18 and 35 years old who received the YFV17D yellow fever vaccine. The source was PBMCs, collected 4 to 5 days after the first yellow fever vaccination. The rearrangement joined TRBV18 to TRBJ1-1, with a weak D call of TRBD1 (5 bases match). The sequenced DNA is TGTGCCAGCTCACCACTTGTCTTCGTAGAGGGGATGGCTAACACTGAAGCTTTCTTT. Its translation reads: CASSPLVFVEGMANTEAFF.